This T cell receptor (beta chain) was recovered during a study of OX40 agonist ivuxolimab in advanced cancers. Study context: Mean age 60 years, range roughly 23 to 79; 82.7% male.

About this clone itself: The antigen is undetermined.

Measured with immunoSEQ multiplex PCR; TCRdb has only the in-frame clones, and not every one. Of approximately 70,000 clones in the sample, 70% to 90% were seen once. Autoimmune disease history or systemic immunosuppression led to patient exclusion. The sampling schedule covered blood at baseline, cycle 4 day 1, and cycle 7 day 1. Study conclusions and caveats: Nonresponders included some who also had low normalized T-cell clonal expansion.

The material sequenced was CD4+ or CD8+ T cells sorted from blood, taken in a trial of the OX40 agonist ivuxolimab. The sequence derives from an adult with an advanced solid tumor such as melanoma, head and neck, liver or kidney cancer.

The CDR3 nucleotides read TGTGCCAGTAGTGGACAACAGATCTCTGAAGCTTTCTTT. This translates into CASSGQQISEAFF. The chain combines TRBV19 with TRBJ1-1, with D perhaps matching TRBD1 (5 bases). V lost 5 bases and J 6 bases, leaving 13 bases between the germline ends. Germline V gene sequence: CDR1 LNHDA, CDR2 SQIVND (reference sequence). The CDR3 runs to 13 residues.